This passage covers 24 T cell receptor beta chains from one sample sequenced in a study of vaccination and CD4 T cells after COVID-19. The treatment: 10-day PBMC culture with coronavirus spike peptide pools or control peptides (ViraFEST assay). Sequenced with the Oncomine TCR Beta short-read assay was DNA taken from cultured CD4+ T cells. TCRdb redid the calling of the PCR reads with MiXCR, one entry per CDR3 protein. The profile shows more than 20,000 distinct CDR3 sequences, 50% of them singletons. Which antigens these TCRs recognize remains unknown. Sequencing was performed on CD4+ T cells from blood, cultured in vitro. Every receptor here comes from a human donor who had recovered from COVID-19.

This chain connects TRBV21-1 to TRBJ2-2; the table's D call TRBD2 went unverified against the DNA. TRBV21-1 is a known pseudogene. This CDR3 has 16 residues. The CDR3 bases are TGTGCCAGCAGCAAAAGGCGGGAGGGCCACACCGGGGAGCTGTTTTTT. Its translation: CASSKRREGHTGELFF.

The table lists this clonotype with a few counts. The genes are TRBV10-3 and TRBJ1-5; tentatively, D is TRBD1 (5 bases). The CDR3 length is 15 residues. Germline V gene data show CDR1 as ENHRY and CDR2 as SYGVKD. The V end was cut by 3 bases, the J end by 2 bases, with 11 bases between. In DNA, the CDR3 is TGTGCCATCAGTGACTATGGAGGGGGCAATCAGCCCCAGCATTTT. Its translation is CAISDYGGGNQPQHF.

The chain uses TRBV19 and TRBJ2-7, with 7 bases fitting TRBD1. V shed 5 bases and J 9 bases; nucleotides not matched to a gene: 25. This CDR3 is 18 amino acids long. Germline V gene lookup returns CDR1 LNHDA and CDR2 SQIVND (reference sequence). The CDR3 region is CASSLDGGQRVSATGQYF. CDR3 sequence (DNA): TGTGCCAGTAGTCTCGATGGGGGACAGAGAGTCTCGGCCACAGGGCAGTACTTC.

The chain recombines TRBV12-3 or TRBV12-4 with TRBJ2-1, with 10 nucleotides matching TRBD2. This CDR3 has 15 amino acids. J lost 7 bases, V lost 1 base, and 4 bases had no gene match. Written as DNA, the CDR3 is TGTGCCAGCAGTTTAGGCCTAGCGGGAGCAAATGAGCAGTTCTTC. It encodes CASSLGLAGANEQFF.

There are a few counts of this clonotype. The chain couples TRBV7-9 to TRBJ2-5; the match to TRBD1 covers 8 bases. Trimming cost V 5 bases and J 2 bases; bases outside gene matches: 4. Germline CDR1 is SEHNR and CDR2 is FQNEAQ (reference sequence). The CDR3 runs 14 residues. DNA for the CDR3: TGTGCCAGCAGCCCTCAGGGGGCACAAGAGACCCAGTACTTC. This translates into CASSPQGAQETQYF.

The V and J genes are TRBV7-2 and TRBJ1-1; 8 bases agree with TRBD1. This CDR3 comprises 15 residues. Germline CDR1 and CDR2: SGHTA and FQGNSA. The V and J ends lost 5 bases and 1 base, in that order; junction bases with no gene match: 6. CDR3 coding DNA: TGTGCCAGCAGCAGCGCAGGGGGCCCGAACACTGAAGCTTTCTTT. It codes for CASSSAGGPNTEAFF. Using reference TRBV7-2 and TRBJ1-1 for the parts outside the CDR3, the full variable domain is GAGVSQSPSNKVTEKGKDVELRCDPISGHTALYWYRQSLGQGLEFLIYFQGNSAPDKSGLPSDRFSAERTGGSVSTLTIQRTQQEDSAVYLCASSSAGGPNTEAFFGQGTRLTVV.

The V call is TRBV19, the J call TRBJ2-2; D remains unclear. V gave up 3 bases and J gave up 4 bases, with 6 bases separating them. The germline CDR1 and CDR2 sequences are LNHDA and SQIVND (reference sequence). CDR3 length: 13 residues. CDR3 in DNA: TGTGCCAGTAGTATCGCCATCACCGGGGAGCTGTTTTTT. It translates to CASSIAITGELFF.

This clonotype was seen a few times. The chain recombines TRBV7-3 with TRBJ2-1; 8 nucleotides line up with TRBD2. J gave up 6 bases and V 5 bases, and 9 bases lay outside the gene matches. Germline-derived CDR1 and CDR2 are SGHTA and FQGTGA. This CDR3 comprises 15 residues. The CDR3 nucleotides read TGTGCCAGCAGCCTGGGGACTAGTACATCCAATGAGCAGTTCTTC. This gives the protein CASSLGTSTSNEQFF.

V is TRBV12-3 or TRBV12-4 and J is TRBJ1-2, with D unclear. V was shortened by 5 bases and J by 0 bases, with 4 bases between the two germline ends. The CDR3 spans 12 residues. The CDR3 region is CASSEANYGYTF. The CDR3 coding sequence is TGTGCCAGCAGTGAAGCTAACTATGGCTACACCTTC.

The genes are TRBV7-9 and TRBJ1-5, with D uncertain. The length of the CDR3 is 15 residues. The ends were cut back, 1 base at V and 6 bases at J, with 13 bases in the middle. Germline V gives CDR1 SEHNR, CDR2 FQNEAQ (reference sequence). The CDR3 here is CASSLEPSAGQPQHF. Here the CDR3 DNA reads TGTGCCAGCAGCTTAGAGCCTTCAGCGGGTCAGCCCCAGCATTTT.

There are a few counts of this clonotype. The V and J genes are TRBV7-3 and TRBJ1-2, with D possibly being TRBD1 (6 bases). Germline-derived CDR1 and CDR2 are SGHTA and FQGTGA. The CDR3 is 17 residues long. Trimming took off 2 bases at V and 7 bases at J, with 23 bases between the two ends. The CDR3 region has the DNA TGTGCCAGCAGCTTATCCGGGGGCGGGGGAAGCCTGGGTGGCTACACCTTC. It encodes CASSLSGGGGSLGGYTF.

This chain connects TRBV2 to TRBJ2-5, with 8 bases lining up with TRBD1. The CDR3 is made up of 14 amino acids. The ends lost 5 bases at V and 4 bases at J; junction bases unmatched: 6. Germline V lookup: CDR1 SNHLY, CDR2 FYNNEI. The DNA for the CDR3 is TGTGCCAGCAGTTCCGACAGGGGCGGAGAGACCCAGTACTTC. Translating it yields CASSSDRGGETQYF.

This clonotype has just a few counts. V is TRBV28 and J is TRBJ1-5; 8 bases match TRBD1. The junction had 7 bases not matched to a gene; V was cut back by 5 bases and J by 7 bases. CDR1 is MDHEN and CDR2 is SYDVKM in the germline V gene. There are 14 residues in the CDR3. The CDR3 protein is CASSTLYRGQPQHF. CDR3 nucleotide sequence: TGTGCCAGCAGTACTCTTTACAGGGGGCAGCCCCAGCATTTT.

The chain is built from TRBV6-1 and TRBJ1-2; 7 bases map to TRBD1. V lost 11 bases, J lost 4 bases, and 13 bases stayed unmatched. The CDR3 is made up of 14 amino acids. Germline CDR1 MNHNS, CDR2 SASEGT. The CDR3 bases are TGTGCCGGAATGAAAGGGGGCGTGGGCTATGGCTACACCTTC. Protein product: CAGMKGGVGYGYTF.

The rearrangement uses TRBV5-1 and TRBJ2-7; D is unresolved. Trimming removed 4 bases at V and 0 bases at J, with 14 bases between. The CDR3 spans 15 residues. Germline V gene lookup returns CDR1 SGHRS and CDR2 YFSETQ. CDR3 residues: CASSAPWGNSYEQYF. The CDR3, as DNA: TGCGCCAGCAGCGCCCCGTGGGGAAACTCCTACGAGCAGTACTTC.

This clonotype has more than one count but fewer than ten. The chain couples TRBV5-1 to TRBJ1-5; unclear D gene. The CDR3 totals 15 residues. Germline CDR1 SGHRS, CDR2 YFSETQ. V lost 0 bases, J lost 5 bases, and 12 bases lay in between. CDR3 nucleotide sequence: TGCGCCAGCAGCTTGGAAGGAGGGCTAGATCAGCCCCAGCATTTT. Amino acid sequence: CASSLEGGLDQPQHF. The variable domain in full, completed from reference TRBV5-1 and TRBJ1-5, reads KAGVTQTPRYLIKTRGQQVTLSCSPISGHRSVSWYQQTPGQGLQFLFEYFSETQRNKGNFPGRFSGRQFSNSRSEMNVSTLELGDSALYLCASSLEGGLDQPQHFGDGTRLSIL.

The chain carries TRBV6-5 and TRBJ2-5; D not certain. The germline V gene encodes CDR1 MNHEY and CDR2 SVGAGI. V shed 0 bases and J shed 2 bases, with 10 bases lying between them. This CDR3 has 15 amino acids. CDR3 sequence reads: CASSYSDGNQETQYF. CDR3 nucleotide sequence: TGTGCCAGCAGTTACTCGGATGGGAATCAAGAGACCCAGTACTTC.

In its sample, this clonotype was seen a few times. The chain links TRBV2 to TRBJ2-1; D call uncertain. V dropped 6 bases and J dropped 2 bases, with 11 bases sitting between them. Germline V gene lookup returns CDR1 SNHLY and CDR2 FYNNEI. The CDR3 is 14 amino acids. CDR3 DNA: TGTGCCAGCAGCGAGGTTTCCCCCTACAATGAGCAGTTCTTC. Translating gives CASSEVSPYNEQFF.

This sequence joins TRBV27 and TRBJ2-7, with a tentative D call TRBD2 (5 bases). Germline assignment: CDR1 MNHEY and CDR2 SMNVEV (reference sequence). Trimming took off 3 bases at V and 2 bases at J, with 11 bases between the two ends. The CDR3 totals 14 residues. The DNA of the CDR3 is TGTGCCAGCAGTTTCGGGGTCGGACCCTACGAGCAGTACTTC. This sequence encodes CASSFGVGPYEQYF.

The chain links TRBV29-1 to TRBJ2-5; perhaps TRBD2 as D (6 bases). The germline V gene encodes CDR1 SQVTM and CDR2 ANQGSEA. The V end lost 4 bases, the J end lost 2 bases, and 11 bases lay between the germline ends. The CDR3 has 13 amino acids. CDR3 bases: TGCAGCGTTGCGGAGGGCAGTCAAGAGACCCAGTACTTC. Amino acids: CSVAEGSQETQYF.

The table lists this clonotype with a few counts. The CDR3 sequence is CASSLEQGDGYTF. Here the CDR3 DNA reads TGCGCCAGCAGCTTGGAGCAGGGAGACGGCTACACCTTC. The chain joins TRBV5-1 to TRBJ1-2; D perhaps matches TRBD1 (5 bases). Germline CDR1 reads SGHRS; CDR2 reads YFSETQ. V lost 0 bases and J lost 8, with 11 bases in between. The CDR3 extends over 13 amino acids.

The chain employs TRBV24-1 and TRBJ2-1; D is unresolved. The CDR3 has 13 amino acids. V lost 3 bases to trimming and J lost 11 bases, with 13 bases between them. The germline gives CDR1 KGHDR, CDR2 SFDVKD. CDR3 bases: TGTGCCACCAGTGATCCCCCCTTGGGTAAGCAGTTCTTC. Its translation: CATSDPPLGKQFF.

This clonotype was detected only a few times. The rearrangement joins TRBV28 to TRBJ1-1, with a possible D match to TRBD1 (5 bases). The CDR3 extends over 15 amino acids. In germline, CDR1 is MDHEN, CDR2 SYDVKM. Trimming took off 0 bases at V and 0 bases at J, with 8 bases between the two ends. The CDR3 DNA is TGTGCCAGCAGTTTATGGGGGGAGGTGAACACTGAAGCTTTCTTT. This sequence encodes CASSLWGEVNTEAFF. Using reference TRBV28 and TRBJ1-1 for the parts outside the CDR3, the full variable domain is DVKVTQSSRYLVKRTGEKVFLECVQDMDHENMFWYRQDPGLGLRLIYFSYDVKMKEKGDIPEGYSVSREKKERFSLILESASTNQTSMYLCASSLWGEVNTEAFFGQGTRLTVV.

The chain uses TRBV5-1 and TRBJ2-7, with D tentatively TRBD2 (6 bases). The V gene lost 1 base and the J gene lost 2 bases, with 13 bases spanning the gap. Germline-derived CDR1 and CDR2 are SGHRS and YFSETQ. This CDR3 comprises 15 residues. CDR3 in amino acids: CASSLFGTDTYEQYF. In DNA, the CDR3 is TGCGCCAGCAGCTTGTTTGGGACTGATACCTACGAGCAGTACTTC.